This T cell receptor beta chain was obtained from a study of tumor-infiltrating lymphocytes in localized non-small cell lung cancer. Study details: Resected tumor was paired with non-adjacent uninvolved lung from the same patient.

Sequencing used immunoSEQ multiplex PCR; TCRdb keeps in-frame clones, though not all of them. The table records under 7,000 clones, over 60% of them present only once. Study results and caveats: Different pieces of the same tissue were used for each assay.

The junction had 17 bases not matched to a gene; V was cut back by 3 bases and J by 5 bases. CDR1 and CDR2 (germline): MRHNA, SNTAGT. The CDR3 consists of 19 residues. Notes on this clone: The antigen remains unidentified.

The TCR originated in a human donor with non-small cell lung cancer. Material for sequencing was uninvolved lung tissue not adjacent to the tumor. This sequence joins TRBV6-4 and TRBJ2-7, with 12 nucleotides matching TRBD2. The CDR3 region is CASSELSGSLAGGLDEQYF. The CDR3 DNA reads TGTGCCAGCAGTGAGTTATCCGGGTCCCTAGCGGGGGGGTTAGACGAGCAGTACTTC.